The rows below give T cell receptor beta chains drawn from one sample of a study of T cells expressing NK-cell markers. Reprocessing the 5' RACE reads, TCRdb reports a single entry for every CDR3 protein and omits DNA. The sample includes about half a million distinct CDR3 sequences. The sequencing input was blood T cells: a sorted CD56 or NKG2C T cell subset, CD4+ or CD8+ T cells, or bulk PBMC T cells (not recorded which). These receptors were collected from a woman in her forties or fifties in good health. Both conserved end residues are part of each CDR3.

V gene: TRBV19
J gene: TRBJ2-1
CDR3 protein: CARRDSFPNEQFF

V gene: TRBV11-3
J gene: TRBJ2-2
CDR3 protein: CASSLGLGTTGELFF

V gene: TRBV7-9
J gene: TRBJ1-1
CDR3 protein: CASSEPGPAFF

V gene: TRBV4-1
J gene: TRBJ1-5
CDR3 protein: CASSPTPGQGRQPQHF

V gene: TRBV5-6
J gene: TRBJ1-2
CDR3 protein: CASSLLQGYGYTF

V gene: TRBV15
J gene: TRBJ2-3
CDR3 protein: CATSRATDTQYF

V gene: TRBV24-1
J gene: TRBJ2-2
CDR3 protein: CATSPGPWNTGELFF

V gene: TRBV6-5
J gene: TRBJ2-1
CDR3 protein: CASRPRELTYNEQFF

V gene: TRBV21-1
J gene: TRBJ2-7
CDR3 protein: CASSKAYSGSAYEQYF

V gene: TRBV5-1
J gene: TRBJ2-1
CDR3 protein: CASSTTGTSLNEQFF

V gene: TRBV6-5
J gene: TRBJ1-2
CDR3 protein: CASKGGTVNYGYTF

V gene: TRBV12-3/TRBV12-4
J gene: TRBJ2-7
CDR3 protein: CASSPLTPLDEQYF

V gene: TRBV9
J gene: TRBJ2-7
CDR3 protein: CASSSAAGAGEQYF

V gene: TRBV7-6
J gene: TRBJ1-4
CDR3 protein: CASSLTSESEKLFF

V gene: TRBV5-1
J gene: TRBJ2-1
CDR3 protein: CASSLASGAVGEQFF

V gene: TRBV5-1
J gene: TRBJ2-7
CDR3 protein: CASSVQGDEYF

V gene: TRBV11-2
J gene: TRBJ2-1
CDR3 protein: CASSLGRLPYNEQFF

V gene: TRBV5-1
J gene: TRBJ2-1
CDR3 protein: CASSLRQGAPDNEQFF

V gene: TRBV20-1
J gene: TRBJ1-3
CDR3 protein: CSARDWRVPGNTIYF

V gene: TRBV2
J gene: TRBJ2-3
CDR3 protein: CASTGGGSVSTQYF

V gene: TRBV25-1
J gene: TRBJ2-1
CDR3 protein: CASSAKKGLVYNEQFF

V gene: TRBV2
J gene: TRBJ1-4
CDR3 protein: CASRQGADEKLFF

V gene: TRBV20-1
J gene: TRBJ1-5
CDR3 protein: CSARGTGRDQPQHF

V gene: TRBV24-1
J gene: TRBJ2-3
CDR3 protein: CATSDLNPGLAGGSAYTDTQYF

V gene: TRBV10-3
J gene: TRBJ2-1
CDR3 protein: CAIGQGRLVDEQFF

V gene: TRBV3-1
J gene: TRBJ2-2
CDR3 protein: CASRRSRGLRRGNTGELFF

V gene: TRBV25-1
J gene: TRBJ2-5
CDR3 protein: CASSEYKGGGETQYF

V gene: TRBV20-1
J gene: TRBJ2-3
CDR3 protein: CSARGGTHTDTQYF

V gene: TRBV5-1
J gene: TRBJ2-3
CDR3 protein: CASTHPGTDTQYF

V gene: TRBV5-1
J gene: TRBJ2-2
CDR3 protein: CASSGSGIGTGELFF

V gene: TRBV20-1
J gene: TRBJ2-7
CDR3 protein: CSARPGGGLAGGRYEQYF

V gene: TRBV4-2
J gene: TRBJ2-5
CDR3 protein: CASSQVLALPETQYF

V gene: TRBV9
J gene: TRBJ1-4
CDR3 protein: CASSGGTGSEKLFF

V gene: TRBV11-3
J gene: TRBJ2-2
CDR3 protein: CASTEWGRNTGELFF

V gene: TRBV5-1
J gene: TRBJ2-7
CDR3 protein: CASSLGLTLLVEQYF

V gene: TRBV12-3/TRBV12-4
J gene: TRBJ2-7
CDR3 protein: CASSFGRDYEQYF

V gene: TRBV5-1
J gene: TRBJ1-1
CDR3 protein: CASSSTPTGLNTEAFF

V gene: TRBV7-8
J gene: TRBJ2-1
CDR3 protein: CASIPGHLRPNEQFF

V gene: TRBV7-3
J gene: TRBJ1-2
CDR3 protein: CASSPGLANYGYTF

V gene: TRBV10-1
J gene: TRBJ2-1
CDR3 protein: CASISPSWGYNEQFF

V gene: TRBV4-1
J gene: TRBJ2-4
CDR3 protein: CASSQGRASGLAKNIQYF